Below, 18 T cell receptor beta chains from the same sample are listed, as sequenced in a study of blood T cell repertoires in COVID-19. Here immunoSEQ multiplex PCR was the method, and the copy in TCRdb shows in-frame clones only, minus some. Seen here are about 200,000 clones, 85% observed once, and the top ten hold 0.95%. Material: peripheral blood. The receptors were sampled from a man in his 60s with COVID-19, enrolled during active disease.

This chain links TRBV5-1 with TRBJ2-7; TRBD1 matches 8 bases. The CDR3 runs to 14 residues. With 2 bases clipped from V and 2 bases from J, the junction kept 3 bases outside the gene matches. The germline V gene has CDR1 SGHRS and CDR2 YFSETQ. CDR3 DNA sequence: TGCGCCAGCAGCTTTCGGACAGGGCCCTACGAGCAGTACTTC. Its translation is CASSFRTGPYEQYF.

The V gene is TRBV7-3, the J gene TRBJ2-1; TRBD2 might be the D (7 bases). The germline V and J ends were trimmed by 2 bases and 4 bases, with 12 bases remaining between them. Germline V lookup: CDR1 SGHTA, CDR2 FQGTGA. This CDR3 has 15 amino acids. The CDR3, as DNA: TGTGCCAGCAGCTTAGGGGGGGCCCAGTACAATGAGCAGTTCTTC. Its translation: CASSLGGAQYNEQFF.

The V and J genes are TRBV18 and TRBJ2-7; TRBD1 might be the D (6 bases). Germline V gives CDR1 KGHSH, CDR2 LQKENI. This CDR3 has 16 amino acids. V was trimmed by 1 base and J by 0 bases, leaving 13 bases between them. The CDR3 nucleotides read TGTGCCAGCTCACCACTAGGGGGACCTACCTCCTACGAGCAGTACTTC. Protein product: CASSPLGGPTSYEQYF. The full variable domain, in which reference TRBV18 and TRBJ2-7 provide the parts outside the CDR3, is NAGVMQNPRHLVRRRGQEARLRCSPMKGHSHVYWYRQLPEEGLKFMVYLQKENIIDESGMPKERFSAEFPKEGPSILRIQQVVRGDSAAYFCASSPLGGPTSYEQYFGPGTRLTVT.

V usage is TRBV19 and J usage is TRBJ1-1; D remains unclear. Germline CDR1 and CDR2: LNHDA and SQIVND (reference sequence). This CDR3 region has 14 residues. Trimming stripped 6 bases from V and 1 base from J, with 12 bases between. The CDR3 DNA is TGTGCCAGTAGCCCCTTGGCCAGGAACACTGAAGCTTTCTTT. Its translation is CASSPLARNTEAFF.

There are a few counts of this clone. This chain joins TRBV27 and TRBJ1-2; 7 nucleotides match TRBD1. The length of the CDR3 is 13 residues. The germline V gene has CDR1 MNHEY and CDR2 SMNVEV (reference sequence). Losses at the gene ends were 8 bases for V and 5 bases for J; bases not matched to a gene: 8. The CDR3 sequence: CASANRGGYGYTF. The CDR3 DNA follows: TGTGCCAGCGCAAACAGGGGTGGATATGGCTACACCTTC.

This clone was seen a few times. The genes are TRBV6-6 and TRBJ2-7, with 11 positions matching TRBD1. This CDR3 has 15 residues. Germline V gene sequence: CDR1 MNHNY, CDR2 SVGAGI (reference sequence). The J segment lost 7 bases and the V segment lost 5 bases, leaving 10 bases of the junction unmatched. The DNA of the CDR3 is TGTGCCAGCAGTCGCCAGGGACAGGGGGGGGGTGAGCAGTACTTC. Translation gives CASSRQGQGGGEQYF.

This clone was counted once. V is TRBV3-1 (or the pseudogene TRBV3-2) and J is TRBJ2-5; 12 positions match TRBD2. Trimming cost V 6 bases and J 2 bases; bases outside gene matches: 7. This CDR3 is 16 amino acids long. The germline CDR1 and CDR2 sequences are LGHDT and YNNKEL (reference sequence). The CDR3 region is CASSFGLAGLQETQYF. In DNA, the CDR3 is TGTGCCAGCAGTTTCGGACTAGCGGGATTACAAGAGACCCAGTACTTC.

This chain connects TRBV20-1 to TRBJ2-5; weak D call: TRBD2 (5 bases). From germline, CDR1 is DFQATT and CDR2 SNEGSKA (reference sequence). V lost 2 bases to trimming and J lost 10 bases, with 11 bases between them. The CDR3 spans 11 residues. The CDR3, as DNA: TGCAGTGCTAGATCCTTCGGGAACCAGTACTTC. Translated, it gives CSARSFGNQYF.

The chain combines TRBV11-2 with TRBJ2-5, with D perhaps matching TRBD1 (6 bases). Trimming left V 3 bases short and J 1 base short, with 15 bases between. Germline V gene sequence: CDR1 SGHAT, CDR2 FQNNGV. This CDR3 spans 16 amino acids. The CDR3 DNA reads as TGTGCCAGCAGCTTCCCCACAGGGTTGGTCCAAGAGACCCAGTACTTC. This sequence encodes CASSFPTGLVQETQYF.

This clone was counted only a few times. The chain links TRBV9 to TRBJ1-2; no definite D call. Between the trimmed V and J ends, which lost 4 bases and 4 bases, there was a span of 11 bases. CDR1 and CDR2 from the germline V gene are SGDLS and YYNGEE. This CDR3 spans 13 amino acids. CDR3 in amino acids: CASSPRDTYGYTF. Here the CDR3 DNA reads TGTGCCAGCAGCCCCCGTGACACCTATGGCTACACCTTC.

The chain uses TRBV6-5 and TRBJ1-6; 7 bases line up with TRBD1. The CDR3 is made up of 14 amino acids. V dropped 6 bases and J dropped 7; count of bases not matched to a gene: 6. CDR1 and CDR2 from the germline V gene are MNHEY and SVGAGI. The CDR3 here is CASRETGPNSPLHF. CDR3 nucleotide sequence: TGTGCCAGCAGAGAGACAGGGCCAAATTCACCCCTCCACTTT.

The rearrangement links TRBV28 to TRBJ1-6; D is perhaps TRBD1 (5 bases). The germline CDR1 and CDR2 sequences are MDHEN and SYDVKM. This CDR3 has 13 amino acids. The V end lost 7 bases, the J end lost 6 bases, and 10 bases lay between the germline ends. The CDR3 region has the DNA TGTGCCAGCATTCAGGGTCTTAATTCACCCCTCCACTTT. Amino acid sequence: CASIQGLNSPLHF. Supplemented by reference TRBV28 and TRBJ1-6, the full variable domain reads DVKVTQSSRYLVKRTGEKVFLECVQDMDHENMFWYRQDPGLGLRLIYFSYDVKMKEKGDIPEGYSVSREKKERFSLILESASTNQTSMYLCASIQGLNSPLHFGNGTRLTVT.

This chain joins TRBV7-3 and TRBJ1-1; D might be TRBD1 (6 bases). There are 14 residues in the CDR3. CDR1 and CDR2 (germline): SGHTA, FQGTGA. Trimming removed 3 bases at V and 7 bases at J, with 15 bases between. CDR3 protein: CASSFTGNLGEAFF. CDR3 sequence (DNA): TGTGCCAGCAGCTTTACAGGGAATCTCGGTGAAGCTTTCTTT.

The V gene is TRBV6-1, the J gene TRBJ2-7; TRBD2 matches 8 bases. The junction had 6 bases not matched to a gene; V was cut back by 3 bases and J by 2 bases. CDR3 size: 15 residues. Germline V gene data show CDR1 as MNHNS and CDR2 as SASEGT. CDR3 DNA: TGTGCCAGCAGTGAGAGTAGCGGGGAAGCCTACGAGCAGTACTTC. Its protein product is CASSESSGEAYEQYF.

The chain links TRBV5-1 to TRBJ2-5, with D perhaps matching TRBD2 (5 bases). From germline, CDR1 is SGHRS and CDR2 YFSETQ. The CDR3 sequence is 15 residues long. Trimming cost V 4 bases and J 5 bases, with 18 bases left between them. CDR3 protein: CASSPWTERGETQYF. CDR3 in DNA: TGCGCCAGCAGCCCTTGGACGGAGCGAGGGGAGACCCAGTACTTC.

V is TRBV19 and J is TRBJ1-2; 8 nucleotides agree with TRBD1. CDR3 length: 12 residues. Looked up from germline, CDR1 is LNHDA and CDR2 is SQIVND (reference sequence). The ends lost 6 bases at V and 5 bases at J; junction bases unmatched: 2. The CDR3 here is CASRRQGYGYTF. Here the CDR3 DNA reads TGTGCCAGTAGAAGACAGGGGTATGGCTACACCTTC.

The rearrangement links TRBV7-2 to TRBJ1-5, with D unresolved. V lost 4 bases to trimming and J lost 3 bases, with 7 bases between them. There are 13 residues in the CDR3. Germline CDR1 reads SGHTA; CDR2 reads FQGNSA. CDR3 bases: TGTGCCAGCAGCTACGAGCCCAATCAGCCCCAGCATTTT. Residues: CASSYEPNQPQHF. Based on the CDR3 plus reference TRBV7-2 and TRBJ1-5, the full variable domain is GAGVSQSPSNKVTEKGKDVELRCDPISGHTALYWYRQSLGQGLEFLIYFQGNSAPDKSGLPSDRFSAERTGGSVSTLTIQRTQQEDSAVYLCASSYEPNQPQHFGDGTRLSIL.

This clone was seen only a few times. This sequence joins TRBV29-1 and TRBJ1-5, with D perhaps TRBD1 (5 bases). CDR3 length: 13 residues. Looked up from germline, CDR1 is SQVTM and CDR2 is ANQGSEA. V lost 6 bases and J lost 7, with 16 bases in between. CDR3 bases: TGCAGCGTAGCTACAGGATCCCGCCAGCCCCAGCATTTT. Protein: CSVATGSRQPQHF.